Shown below are 9 T cell receptor beta chains from a single sample sequenced in a study of shared T cell receptors in the human thymus. The table came from immunoSEQ multiplex PCR; TCRdb's copy has only in-frame clones and leaves some out. Of hundreds of thousands of clones detected, 70% to 90% appear once; the ten largest clones hold about 0.01%. These records were also assigned to another study, of human thymus T cells.

The sample taken for sequencing was thymocytes. These receptors all come from a boy in the first two years of life with a congenital heart defect.

The rearrangement joins TRBV5-4 to TRBJ1-5; D is unclear. V lost 1 base, J lost 0 bases, and 14 bases lay in between. Germline V gives CDR1 SGHNT, CDR2 YYREEE (reference sequence). The CDR3 consists of 17 residues. The CDR3 sequence: CASSLRTSNNSNQPQHF. CDR3 bases: TGTGCCAGCAGCTTGCGTACTTCAAATAATAGCAATCAGCCCCAGCATTTT. Full variable domain (remainder filled in from reference TRBV5-4 and TRBJ1-5): ETGVTQSPTHLIKTRGQQVTLRCSSQSGHNTVSWYQQALGQGPQFIFQYYREEENGRGNFPPRFSGLQFPNYSSELNVNALELDDSALYLCASSLRTSNNSNQPQHFGDGTRLSIL.

This clone was picked up a small number of times. The junction and the germline gene differ at one end; a read error may be behind it. The chain uses TRBV5-1 and TRBJ1-5, with no clear D. This CDR3 contains 11 residues. In germline, CDR1 is SGHRS, CDR2 YFSETQ. The CDR3 DNA sequence: TGCGCCAGCAGCTTGATAGCCCATACGTATTTT. Protein sequence: CASSLIAHTYF. Full variable domain (missing parts from reference TRBV5-1 and TRBJ1-5): KAGVTQTPRYLIKTRGQQVTLSCSPISGHRSVSWYQQTPGQGLQFLFEYFSETQRNKGNFPGRFSGRQFSNSRSEMNVSTLELGDSALYLCASSLIAHTYFGDGTRLSIL.

In nucleotides, the CDR3 is TGTGCCAGCAGGACTAGCGGGAGGGCCGCGTCGGATACGCAGTATTTT. Its protein is CASRTSGRAASDTQYF. The chain carries TRBV2 and TRBJ2-3, with TRBD2 matching over 14 bases. CDR1 is SNHLY and CDR2 is FYNNEI in the germline V gene. The J segment lost 6 bases and the V segment lost 6 bases, leaving 8 bases of the junction unmatched. CDR3 length: 16 residues.

The chain links TRBV7-9 to TRBJ2-5; the D gene is possibly TRBD1 (5 bases). This CDR3 spans 13 amino acids. Looked up from germline, CDR1 is SEHNR and CDR2 is FQNEAQ (reference sequence). V was clipped by 5 bases and J by 5 bases, with 12 bases between them. The CDR3 sequence is CASSQDSYETQYF. The CDR3 nucleotides are TGTGCCAGCAGCCAAGACAGTTATGAGACCCAGTACTTC.

The rearrangement links TRBV4-3 to TRBJ2-5; 7 positions agree with TRBD2. This CDR3 comprises 16 residues. Trimming cost V 0 bases and J 3 bases; bases outside gene matches: 7. Per germline, CDR1 LGHNA and CDR2 YSLEER. The CDR3 sequence is CASSQEPGGGEETQYF. The CDR3 DNA follows: TGCGCCAGCAGCCAAGAACCTGGGGGAGGGGAAGAGACCCAGTACTTC.

A note on this clone: A junction end diverges from the germline sequence, so it may reflect a read error. The chain is built from TRBV20-1 and TRBJ1-6; D may be TRBD1 (5 bases). This CDR3 has 9 residues. Germline assignment: CDR1 DFQATT and CDR2 SNEGSKA (reference sequence). The chain's CDR3 is CSAERTGVF. CDR3 in DNA: TGCAGTGCTGAGAGGACGGGGGTATTT.

The chain employs TRBV29-1 and TRBJ2-1; 8 bases map to TRBD2. Germline loops: CDR1 SQVTM, CDR2 ANQGSEA. J was trimmed by 8 bases and V by 3 bases; bases with no gene match: 9. The CDR3 has 14 amino acids. CDR3 bases: TGCAGCGTTGACGGACTAGCAGGGAGCCATGAGCAGTTCTTC. This encodes CSVDGLAGSHEQFF.

CDR3 sequence reads: CASSVGGLAGVGTDTQYF. In nucleotides, the CDR3 is TGTGCCAGCAGCGTAGGAGGACTAGCGGGAGTAGGCACAGATACGCAGTATTTT. The chain combines TRBV9 with TRBJ2-3; 13 bases are a match to TRBD2. The CDR3 is made up of 18 amino acids. Germline-derived CDR1 and CDR2 are SGDLS and YYNGEE. Losses at the gene ends were 0 bases for V and 1 base for J; bases not matched to a gene: 5.

V usage is TRBV5-1 and J usage is TRBJ2-5; 9 positions match TRBD1. V dropped 5 bases and J dropped 1; count of bases not matched to a gene: 9. The CDR3 runs to 16 residues. CDR1 is SGHRS, CDR2 YFSETQ, per germline. CDR3 coding DNA: TGCGCCAGCAGGGAGCCGGGACAGGGAACCCAAGAGACCCAGTACTTC. It encodes CASREPGQGTQETQYF.